A single sample is the source of the 15 T cell receptor beta chains below, sequenced in a study of blood T cell repertoires in COVID-19. Sequencing used immunoSEQ multiplex PCR; TCRdb keeps in-frame clones, though not all of them. The sample carries more than 200,000 clones, 86% recorded once. Specimen: peripheral blood. The source of these receptors is a woman aged 45-65 years with acute or convalescent COVID-19.

This clone showed up just a few times. The genes are TRBV7-2 and TRBJ2-1; D gene uncertain. Deletions cut 1 base from V and 7 bases from J, with 8 bases between. CDR3 size: 13 residues. Germline V gives CDR1 SGHTA, CDR2 FQGNSA. The CDR3 loop is CASSLVHRNEQFF. The CDR3 nucleotides are TGTGCCAGCAGCTTAGTACACCGAAATGAGCAGTTCTTC.

The count of this clone is one. The chain links TRBV29-1 to TRBJ1-2, with no clear D. Germline V CDR1 and CDR2: SQVTM, ANQGSEA. V lost 1 base and J lost 5, with 5 bases in between. The CDR3 has 11 amino acids. This CDR3 reads CSVEGSYGYTF. CDR3 sequence (DNA): TGCAGCGTTGAAGGGAGTTATGGCTACACCTTC.

The CDR3 loop reads CASSLGNRGKEQYF. In DNA, the CDR3 is TGTGCCAGCAGCTTAGGTAACAGGGGGAAAGAGCAGTACTTC. The chain uses TRBV13 and TRBJ2-7; 8 bases map to TRBD1. There are 14 residues in the CDR3. J gave up 7 bases and V 0 bases, and 5 bases lay outside the gene matches. Germline CDR1 reads PRHDT; CDR2 reads FYEKMQ (reference sequence).

The chain uses TRBV5-5 and TRBJ2-7; 7 bases are a match to TRBD1. Germline values: CDR1 SGHKS, CDR2 YYEKEE (reference sequence). J lost 4 bases, V lost 4 bases, and 14 bases had no gene match. The CDR3 runs to 16 residues. CDR3 DNA: TGTGCCAGCAGCGCAGTTCGACAGGGACGAGCTTACGAGCAGTACTTC. This encodes CASSAVRQGRAYEQYF.

This clone was counted ten times or more. V and J are TRBV30 and TRBJ2-1; D remains ambiguous. With 3 bases removed from V and 3 bases from J, the gap between germline ends came to 12 bases. Germline assignment: CDR1 GTSNPN and CDR2 SVGIG (reference sequence). The CDR3 consists of 14 residues. The CDR3 DNA reads TGTGCCTGGAGCCGATCAGCGAACTACAATGAGCAGTTCTTC. Translating it yields CAWSRSANYNEQFF.

The gene calls are TRBV10-3 and TRBJ2-7; TRBD2 might be the D (5 bases). This CDR3 region has 15 residues. V shed 7 bases and J shed 2 bases, with 18 bases lying between them. Germline V gene data show CDR1 as ENHRY and CDR2 as SYGVKD. The DNA of the CDR3 is TGTGCCATCACTACCTCAGCCCCCGGGACCTACGAGCAGTACTTC. Amino acid sequence: CAITTSAPGTYEQYF.

The chain uses TRBV5-1 and TRBJ2-3; 8 bases are shared with TRBD2. Trimming removed 5 bases from V and 4 bases from J; junction bases left unmatched: 6. The CDR3 length is 14 residues. Germline lookup yields CDR1 SGHRS and CDR2 YFSETQ. The CDR3 loop is CASRPGRGSDTQYF. CDR3 bases: TGCGCCAGCAGACCCGGGAGGGGGTCAGATACGCAGTATTTT. Full variable domain (outside the CDR3, taken from reference TRBV5-1 and TRBJ2-3): KAGVTQTPRYLIKTRGQQVTLSCSPISGHRSVSWYQQTPGQGLQFLFEYFSETQRNKGNFPGRFSGRQFSNSRSEMNVSTLELGDSALYLCASRPGRGSDTQYFGPGTRLTVL.

The chain combines TRBV2 with TRBJ2-1; 8 bases align to TRBD2. Germline lookup yields CDR1 SNHLY and CDR2 FYNNEI. This CDR3 has 16 amino acids. V lost 8 bases, J lost 9 bases, and 18 bases stayed unmatched. CDR3 nucleotide sequence: TGTGCCAGCGCGGGGGGCGGGAGGCCCGGGGGCCTTGAGCAGTTCTTC. It encodes CASAGGGRPGGLEQFF.

This clone showed up just a few times. J is TRBJ2-3 and V is TRBV5-1; weak D call: TRBD2 (6 bases). Trimming removed 7 bases from V and 5 bases from J, with 11 bases in between. The CDR3 covers 12 residues. The germline V gene has CDR1 SGHRS and CDR2 YFSETQ. CDR3 in amino acids: CASASEVDTQYF. CDR3 nucleotide sequence: TGCGCCAGCGCTAGCGAGGTAGATACGCAGTATTTT.

This rearrangement joins TRBV14 to TRBJ2-3; 7 positions agree with TRBD2. V trimming: 4 bases; J trimming: 3 bases; junction bases outside the gene matches: 4. This CDR3 is 14 amino acids long. CDR1 SGHDN and CDR2 FVKESK come from the germline V gene. CDR3 amino acids: CASSRGGGTDTQYF. The CDR3 bases are TGTGCCAGCAGCCGTGGGGGAGGGACAGATACGCAGTATTTT.

This clone was observed a handful of times. The chain joins TRBV27 to TRBJ2-7; 8 bases line up with TRBD1. The V gene end was trimmed by 6 bases and the J gene end by 4 bases; junction bases not matched to a gene: 8. Germline assignment: CDR1 MNHEY and CDR2 SMNVEV (reference sequence). The CDR3 contains 14 residues. CDR3 sequence: CASSDRTGMYEQYF. CDR3 DNA: TGTGCCAGCAGCGACCGGACAGGGATGTACGAGCAGTACTTC.

In the case of this clone: Other DNA sequences in this specimen translate into the identical CDR3. This chain links TRBV6-5 with TRBJ2-5, with TRBD1 identical over 8 bases. In germline, CDR1 is MNHEY, CDR2 SVGAGI. Unmatched junction bases numbered 1, after V lost 5 bases and J lost 2 bases. CDR3 length: 13 residues. Written as DNA, the CDR3 is TGTGCCAGCAGTCGGGACAGGCAAGAGACCCAGTACTTC. It encodes CASSRDRQETQYF.

This clone was counted between two and nine times. J is TRBJ2-7 and V is TRBV2; D possibly corresponds to TRBD1 (6 bases). Trimming left V 2 bases short and J 3 bases short, with 11 bases between. The CDR3 sequence is 14 residues long. In germline, CDR1 is SNHLY, CDR2 FYNNEI. The chain's CDR3 is CASSENRDGYEQYF. The CDR3 DNA follows: TGTGCCAGCAGTGAAAACAGGGACGGCTACGAGCAGTACTTC.

CDR3 bases: TGTGCCAGCAGCCGCTCCCCCGACAGTGAGCAGTTCTTC. This encodes CASSRSPDSEQFF. The chain links TRBV5-6 to TRBJ2-1; a weak D match, TRBD1 (5 bases). Germline V lookup: CDR1 SGHDT, CDR2 YYEEEE. The CDR3 is 13 amino acids. Deletions cut 4 bases from V and 9 bases from J, with 14 bases between. The full variable domain, in which reference TRBV5-6 and TRBJ2-1 provide the parts outside the CDR3, is DAGVTQSPTHLIKTRGQQVTLRCSPKSGHDTVSWYQQALGQGPQFIFQYYEEEERQRGNFPDRFSGHQFPNYSSELNVNALLLGDSALYLCASSRSPDSEQFFGPGTRLTVL.

In DNA, the CDR3 is TGTGCCAGCAGGCAGTCCAGTTTCCTCGAGCAGTACTTC. Translation gives CASRQSSFLEQYF. The chain joins TRBV5-6 to TRBJ2-7; D gene unclear. The germline V gene has CDR1 SGHDT and CDR2 YYEEEE. CDR3 length: 13 amino acids. V lost 5 bases, J lost 6 bases, and 15 bases lay in between.